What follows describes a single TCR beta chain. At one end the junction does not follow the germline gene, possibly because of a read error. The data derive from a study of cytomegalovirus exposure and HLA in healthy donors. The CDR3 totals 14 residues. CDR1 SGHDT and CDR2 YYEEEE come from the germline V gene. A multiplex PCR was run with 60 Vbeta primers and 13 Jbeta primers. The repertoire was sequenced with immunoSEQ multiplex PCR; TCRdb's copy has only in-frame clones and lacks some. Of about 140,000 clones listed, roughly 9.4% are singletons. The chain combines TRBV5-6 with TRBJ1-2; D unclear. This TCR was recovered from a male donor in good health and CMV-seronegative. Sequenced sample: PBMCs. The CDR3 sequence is CTSSFFGDGYGYTF. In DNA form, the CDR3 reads TGTACCAGCAGCTTTTTCGGGGATGGCTATGGCTACACCTTC.